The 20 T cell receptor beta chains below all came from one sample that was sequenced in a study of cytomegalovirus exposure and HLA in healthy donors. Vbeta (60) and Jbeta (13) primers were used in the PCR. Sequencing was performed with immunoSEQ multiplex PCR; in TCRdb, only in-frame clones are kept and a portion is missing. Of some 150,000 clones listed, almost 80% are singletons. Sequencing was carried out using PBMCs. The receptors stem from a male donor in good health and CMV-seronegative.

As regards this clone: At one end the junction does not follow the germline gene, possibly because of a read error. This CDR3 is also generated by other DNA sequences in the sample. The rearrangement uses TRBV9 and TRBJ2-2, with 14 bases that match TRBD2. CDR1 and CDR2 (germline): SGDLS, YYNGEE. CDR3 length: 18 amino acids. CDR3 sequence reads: CASSVGLAGGPGTGELFF. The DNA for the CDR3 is TGTGCCAGCAGCGTAGGACTAGCGGGGGGGCCTGGAACCGGGGAGTTGTTTTTT. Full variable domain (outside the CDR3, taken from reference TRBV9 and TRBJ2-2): DSGVTQTPKHLITATGQRVTLRCSPRSGDLSVYWYQQSLDQGLQFLIQYYNGEERAKGNILERFSAQQFPDLHSELNLSSLELGDSALYFCASSVGLAGGPGTGELFFGEGSRLTVL.

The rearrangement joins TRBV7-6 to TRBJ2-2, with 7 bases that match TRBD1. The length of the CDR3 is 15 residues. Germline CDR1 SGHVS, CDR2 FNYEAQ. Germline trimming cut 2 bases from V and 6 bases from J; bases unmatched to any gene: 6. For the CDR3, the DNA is TGTGCCAGCAGCTTAACCCCACAGGGGTCCGGGGAGCTGTTTTTT. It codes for CASSLTPQGSGELFF.

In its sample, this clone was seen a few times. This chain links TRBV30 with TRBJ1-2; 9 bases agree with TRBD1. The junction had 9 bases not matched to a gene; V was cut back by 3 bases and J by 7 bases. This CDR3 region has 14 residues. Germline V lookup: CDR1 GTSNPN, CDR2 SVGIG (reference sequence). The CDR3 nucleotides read TGTGCCTGGAGGTCCAGGACAGGGGCTGGTGGCTACACCTTC. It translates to CAWRSRTGAGGYTF.

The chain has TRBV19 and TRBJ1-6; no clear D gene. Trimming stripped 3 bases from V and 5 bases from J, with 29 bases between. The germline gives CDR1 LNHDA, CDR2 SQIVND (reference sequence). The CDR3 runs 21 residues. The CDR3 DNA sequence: TGTGCCAGTAGTATGGGTAGGCAGGTTGGCGATCTTGGTCGTAATAATTCACCCCTCCACTTT. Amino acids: CASSMGRQVGDLGRNNSPLHF.

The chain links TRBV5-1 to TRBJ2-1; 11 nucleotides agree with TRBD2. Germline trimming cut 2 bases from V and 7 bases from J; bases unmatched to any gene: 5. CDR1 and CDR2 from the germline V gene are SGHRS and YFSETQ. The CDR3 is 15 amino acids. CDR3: CASSFSGGARNEQFF. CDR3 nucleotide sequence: TGCGCCAGCAGCTTTAGCGGGGGGGCTCGAAATGAGCAGTTCTTC.

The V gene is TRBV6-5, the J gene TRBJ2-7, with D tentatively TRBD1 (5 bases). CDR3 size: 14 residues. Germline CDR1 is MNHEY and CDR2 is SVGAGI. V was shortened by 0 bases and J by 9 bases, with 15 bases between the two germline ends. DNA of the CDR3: TGTGCCAGCAGTTACTCCTCAATGGGGCAGGTGCAGTACTTC. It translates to CASSYSSMGQVQYF.

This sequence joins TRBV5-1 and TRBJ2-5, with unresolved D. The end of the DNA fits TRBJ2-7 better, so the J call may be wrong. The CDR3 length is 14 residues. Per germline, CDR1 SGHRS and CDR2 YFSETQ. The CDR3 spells CASSLVPSYYEQYF. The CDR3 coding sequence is TGCGCCAGCAGCTTGGTGCCTAGTTACTACGAGCAGTACTTC.

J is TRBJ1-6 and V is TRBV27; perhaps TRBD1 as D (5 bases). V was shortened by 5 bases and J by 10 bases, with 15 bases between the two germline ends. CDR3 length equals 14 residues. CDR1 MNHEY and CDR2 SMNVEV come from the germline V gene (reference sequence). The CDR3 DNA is TGTGCCAGCAGTGAAGCCAGGGAAAGGTCACCCCTCCACTTT. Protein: CASSEARERSPLHF.

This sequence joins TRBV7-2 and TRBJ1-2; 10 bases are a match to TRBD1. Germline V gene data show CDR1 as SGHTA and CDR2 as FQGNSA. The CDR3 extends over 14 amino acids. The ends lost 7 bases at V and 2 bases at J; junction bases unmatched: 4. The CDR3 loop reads CASTLGQGNYGYTF. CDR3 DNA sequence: TGTGCCAGCACCTTGGGACAGGGGAACTATGGCTACACCTTC.

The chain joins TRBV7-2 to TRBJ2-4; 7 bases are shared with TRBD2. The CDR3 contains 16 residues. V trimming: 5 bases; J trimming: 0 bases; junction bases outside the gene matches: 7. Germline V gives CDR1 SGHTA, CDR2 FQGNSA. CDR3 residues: CASSRLAGLAKNIQYF. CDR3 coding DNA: TGTGCCAGCAGCAGACTAGCAGGCCTAGCCAAAAACATTCAGTACTTC.

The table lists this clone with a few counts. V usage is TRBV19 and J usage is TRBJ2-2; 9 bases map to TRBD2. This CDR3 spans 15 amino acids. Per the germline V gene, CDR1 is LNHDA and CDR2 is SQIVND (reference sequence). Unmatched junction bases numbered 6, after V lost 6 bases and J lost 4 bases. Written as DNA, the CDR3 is TGTGCCAGTAGGGGTTTAGCGGGGGTCACCGGGGAGCTGTTTTTT. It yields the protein CASRGLAGVTGELFF.

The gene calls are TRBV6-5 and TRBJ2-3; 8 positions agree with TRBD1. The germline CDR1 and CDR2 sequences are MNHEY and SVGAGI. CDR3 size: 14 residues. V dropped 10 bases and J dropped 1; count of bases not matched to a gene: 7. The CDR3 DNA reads TGTGCCACCACCGAGACAGGGGGCACAGATACGCAGTATTTT. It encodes CATTETGGTDTQYF.

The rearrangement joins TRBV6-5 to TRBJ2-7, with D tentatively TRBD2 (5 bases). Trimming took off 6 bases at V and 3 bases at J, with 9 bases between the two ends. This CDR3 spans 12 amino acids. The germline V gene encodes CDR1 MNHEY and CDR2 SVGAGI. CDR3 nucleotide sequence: TGTGCCAGCAGAAACCGGGACTACGAGCAGTACTTC. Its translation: CASRNRDYEQYF.

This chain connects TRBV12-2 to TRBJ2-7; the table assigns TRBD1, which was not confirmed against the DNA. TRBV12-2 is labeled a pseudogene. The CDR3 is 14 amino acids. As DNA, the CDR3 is TGTGCAAGTCGAAGGGGCAGCAAGGTCTACGAGCAGTACTTC. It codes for CASRRGSKVYEQYF.

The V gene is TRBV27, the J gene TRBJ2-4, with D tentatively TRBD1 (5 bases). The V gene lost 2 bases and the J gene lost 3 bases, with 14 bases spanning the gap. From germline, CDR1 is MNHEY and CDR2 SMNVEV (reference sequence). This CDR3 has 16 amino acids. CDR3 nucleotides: TGTGCCAGCAGTTTAAGGGCAGGGTATGGCAAAAACATTCAGTACTTC. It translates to CASSLRAGYGKNIQYF.

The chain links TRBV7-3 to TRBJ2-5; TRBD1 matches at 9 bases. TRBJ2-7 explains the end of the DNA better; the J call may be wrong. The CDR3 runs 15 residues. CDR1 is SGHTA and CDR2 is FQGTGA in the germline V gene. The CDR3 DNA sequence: TGTGCCAGCAGCGCGACCGGGACAGGGACGGACGAGCAGTACTTC. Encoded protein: CASSATGTGTDEQYF.

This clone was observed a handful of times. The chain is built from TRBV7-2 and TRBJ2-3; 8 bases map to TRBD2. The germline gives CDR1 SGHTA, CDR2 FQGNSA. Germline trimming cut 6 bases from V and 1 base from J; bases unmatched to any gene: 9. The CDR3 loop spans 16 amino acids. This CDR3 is CASRTSFGGGTDTQYF. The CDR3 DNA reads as TGTGCCAGCAGGACTTCTTTCGGGGGGGGCACAGATACGCAGTATTTT.

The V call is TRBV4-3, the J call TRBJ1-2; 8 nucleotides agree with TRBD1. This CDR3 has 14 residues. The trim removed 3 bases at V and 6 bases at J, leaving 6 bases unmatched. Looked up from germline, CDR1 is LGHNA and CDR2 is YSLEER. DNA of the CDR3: TGCGCCAGCAGCCAGGACAGGGAGTGGAATGGCTACACCTTC. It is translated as CASSQDREWNGYTF.

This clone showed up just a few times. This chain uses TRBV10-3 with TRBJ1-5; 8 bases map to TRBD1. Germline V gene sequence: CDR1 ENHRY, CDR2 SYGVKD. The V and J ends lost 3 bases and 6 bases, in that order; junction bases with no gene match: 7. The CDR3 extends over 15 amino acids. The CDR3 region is CAISDPDRVAQPQHF. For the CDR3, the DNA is TGTGCCATCAGTGACCCGGACAGGGTAGCTCAGCCCCAGCATTTT.

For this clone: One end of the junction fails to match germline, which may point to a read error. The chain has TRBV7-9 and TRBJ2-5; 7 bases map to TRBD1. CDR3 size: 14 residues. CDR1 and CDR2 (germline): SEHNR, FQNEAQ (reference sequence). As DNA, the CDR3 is TGTTCCAGCAGCACACCGGGACAGCAAGAGACCCAGTACTTC. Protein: CSSSTPGQQETQYF. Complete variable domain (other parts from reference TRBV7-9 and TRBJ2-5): DTGVSQNPRHKITKRGQNVTFRCDPISEHNRLYWYRQTLGQGPEFLTYFQNEAQLEKSRLLSDRFSAERPKGSFSTLEIQRTEQGDSAMYLCSSSTPGQQETQYFGPGTRLLVL.